Below are 30 T cell receptor beta chains sequenced from a single sample in a study of metastatic and nonmetastatic thyroid tumors. Ahead of thyroid surgery, no patient had received treatment of any kind. TCRdb redid the clone calls on the PCR reads using MiXCR. The table shows some 16,000 clones, with roughly an eighth occurring only once. Sequencing used tumor tissue. These receptors were taken from a female donor with papillary thyroid cancer or a benign thyroid nodule (not recorded which). Some clones in this sample may be carry-over from other donors' samples.

This clone appeared many times. The chain employs TRBV6-2 or TRBV6-3 and TRBJ2-1, with 7 bases aligning to TRBD2. The CDR3 runs to 14 residues. The V and J ends lost 8 bases and 5 bases, in that order; junction bases with no gene match: 9. Germline CDR1 reads MNHEY; CDR2 reads SVGEGT. The CDR3 bases are TGTGCCAGCCTCCGGGACTACCGGAACAATGAGCAGTTCTTC. It encodes CASLRDYRNNEQFF.

This sequence joins TRBV20-1 and TRBJ2-1; 8 bases match TRBD1. V shed 4 bases, J shed 7 bases, and the junction held 9 bases outside the gene matches. The germline gives CDR1 DFQATT, CDR2 SNEGSKA (reference sequence). This CDR3 contains 14 residues. The CDR3 bases are TGCAGTGCTATCCGACGGACAGGGCTGAATGAGCAGTTCTTC. Its translation is CSAIRRTGLNEQFF.

This clone came up many times. The chain carries TRBV12-3 or TRBV12-4 and TRBJ2-7; 8 positions agree with TRBD1. With 6 bases clipped from V and 5 bases from J, the junction kept 12 bases outside the gene matches. This CDR3 comprises 15 residues. The CDR3 DNA is TGTGCCAGCAGCAGTATCGGGCAGGGGGCCGACGAGCAGTACTTC. Translation gives CASSSIGQGADEQYF.

The chain links TRBV24-1 to TRBJ2-2; D is ambiguous. Germline V lookup: CDR1 KGHDR, CDR2 SFDVKD. The CDR3 is 13 residues long. Trimming stripped 5 bases from V and 7 bases from J, with 10 bases between. The CDR3 loop reads CATSGLGSGELFF. Here the CDR3 DNA reads TGTGCCACCAGTGGGCTCGGTAGCGGGGAGCTGTTTTTT.

By share of the sample, this clone is medium-sized. The chain combines TRBV3-1 with TRBJ1-5, with D possibly TRBD1 on 6 matching bases. V lost 1 base to trimming and J lost 8 bases, with 12 bases between them. Germline loops: CDR1 LGHDT, CDR2 YNNKEL (reference sequence). CDR3 size: 14 residues. The CDR3 is CASSQGTANKPQHF. The DNA for the CDR3 is TGTGCCAGCAGCCAAGGGACAGCAAACAAGCCCCAGCATTTT.

The table lists this clone with many counts. This rearrangement joins TRBV11-2 to TRBJ2-7, with 9 bases fitting TRBD2. The CDR3 spans 15 residues. V lost 0 bases and J lost 7; bases outside the gene matches: 7. Germline V gene sequence: CDR1 SGHAT, CDR2 FQNNGV. The CDR3: CASSLEGGRALEQYF. DNA for the CDR3: TGTGCCAGCAGCTTAGAGGGCGGGAGGGCCTTAGAGCAGTACTTC.

The table lists this clone with many counts. The rearrangement joins TRBV10-2 to TRBJ2-2, with D maybe TRBD1 (6 bases). Trimming removed 6 bases from V and 3 bases from J, with 8 bases in between. Germline assignment: CDR1 WSHSY and CDR2 SAAADI. This CDR3 spans 13 amino acids. CDR3 bases: TGCGCCAGCAGAGGGGGTTACACCGGGGAGCTGTTTTTT. Translated, it gives CASRGGYTGELFF.

This sequence joins TRBV5-6 and TRBJ2-7; weak D call: TRBD1 (6 bases). CDR3 length: 16 residues. Germline loops: CDR1 SGHDT, CDR2 YYEEEE. The germline V and J ends were trimmed by 3 bases and 3 bases, with 19 bases remaining between them. DNA of the CDR3: TGTGCCAGCAGCTGGACCGGGACACGGGATAACTACGAGCAGTACTTC. Its translation: CASSWTGTRDNYEQYF.

This clone occurred many times. V is TRBV9 and J is TRBJ2-2; D might be TRBD1 or TRBD2, each matching 6 bases. The V gene lost 4 bases and the J gene lost 1 base, with 14 bases spanning the gap. Looked up from germline, CDR1 is SGDLS and CDR2 is YYNGEE. This CDR3 has 16 residues. For the CDR3, the DNA is TGTGCCAGCAGCACCCGGAGGGGGGTGAACACCGGGGAGCTGTTTTTT. Translating it yields CASSTRRGVNTGELFF.

The J gene is TRBJ2-7, the V gene TRBV12-3 or TRBV12-4; D not resolved. The CDR3 is 11 amino acids. V was shortened by 1 base and J by 5 bases, with 3 bases between the two germline ends. CDR3 sequence: CASSLENEQYF. CDR3 in DNA: TGTGCCAGCAGTTTAGAGAACGAGCAGTACTTC.

This clone was seen many times. The J gene is TRBJ1-3, the V gene TRBV7-3, with D tentatively TRBD1 (5 bases). The V gene lost 5 bases and the J gene lost 4 bases, with 9 bases spanning the gap. CDR1 is SGHTA and CDR2 is FQGTGA in the germline V gene. The CDR3 is made up of 13 amino acids. The CDR3: CASSTNRGNTIYF. CDR3 nucleotide sequence: TGTGCCAGCAGCACGAACAGGGGAAACACCATATATTTT.

This clone showed up many times. The rearrangement joins TRBV30 to TRBJ1-3, with TRBD1 matching 7 bases. This CDR3 region has 17 residues. V shed 0 bases, J shed 0 bases, and the junction held 8 bases outside the gene matches. Germline-derived CDR1 and CDR2 are GTSNPN and SVGIG (reference sequence). The CDR3 is CAWSVRGQPGSGNTIYF. The CDR3 DNA is TGTGCCTGGAGTGTCAGGGGACAGCCAGGCTCTGGAAACACCATATATTTT.

In its sample, this clone was seen a few times. It may be a read error: a sequence one base away is much more abundant. The same CDR3 arises from other DNA sequences in this sample as well. The rearrangement uses TRBV10-3 and TRBJ2-1, with a possible D match to TRBD2 (5 bases). The CDR3 spans 13 residues. Germline V gene lookup returns CDR1 ENHRY and CDR2 SYGVKD. Trimming stripped 6 bases from V and 5 bases from J, with 11 bases between. Here the CDR3 reads CAISGRTDNEQFF. CDR3 nucleotide sequence: TGTGCCATCAGCGGCCGGACTGACAATGAGCAGTTCTTC.

The table lists this clone with many counts. The chain combines TRBV6-2 or TRBV6-3 with TRBJ1-5; D is ambiguous. This CDR3 is built from 13 residues. V was cut by 2 bases and J by 7 bases, with 9 bases left in between. Germline loops: CDR1 MNHEY, CDR2 SVGEGT. The CDR3, as DNA: TGTGCCAGCAGTTACCTTATGAGGCAGCCCCAGCATTTT. This translates into CASSYLMRQPQHF.

This clone was seen many times. The rearrangement uses TRBV7-9 and TRBJ2-2; 9 bases align to TRBD1. CDR3 length equals 15 residues. The ends lost 11 bases at V and 4 bases at J; junction bases unmatched: 11. CDR1 and CDR2 (germline): SEHNR, FQNEAQ (reference sequence). CDR3 region: CAAPSGTGPTGELFF. CDR3 nucleotides: TGTGCCGCACCATCCGGGACAGGGCCCACCGGGGAGCTGTTTTTT.

CDR3 in amino acids: CASSQAGVSYEQYF. For the CDR3, the DNA is TGTGCCAGCAGCCAAGCGGGCGTCTCCTACGAGCAGTACTTC. The genes are TRBV6-1 and TRBJ2-7; perhaps TRBD2 as D (6 bases). The CDR3 runs to 14 residues. Germline CDR1 is MNHNS and CDR2 is SASEGT. Trimming pared 6 bases from V and 0 bases from J, leaving 12 bases between.

This clone was recorded many times. This clone may be a read error of a much larger clone one base away. The chain links TRBV12-3 or TRBV12-4 to TRBJ2-2, with D possibly TRBD2 on 5 matching bases. CDR3 length: 11 amino acids. The CDR3 region has the DNA TGTGCCAGCACCCAGACCGGGAAGCTGTTTTTT. It encodes CASTQTGKLFF.

The genes are TRBV20-1 and TRBJ2-7, with 12 bases fitting TRBD2. Trimming removed 3 bases from V and 0 bases from J; junction bases left unmatched: 3. There are 15 residues in the CDR3. The germline CDR1 and CDR2 sequences are DFQATT and SNEGSKA (reference sequence). The CDR3 here is CSARVTSGSSYEQYF. As DNA, the CDR3 is TGCAGTGCTAGGGTGACTAGCGGGAGCTCCTACGAGCAGTACTTC.

At least ten counts were recorded for this clone. The chain has TRBV20-1 and TRBJ2-2; unclear D gene. Germline assignment: CDR1 DFQATT and CDR2 SNEGSKA (reference sequence). This CDR3 region has 12 residues. The V gene lost 3 bases and the J gene lost 5 bases, with 7 bases spanning the gap. This chain's CDR3 is CSASAYTGELFF. The CDR3, as DNA: TGCAGTGCTAGCGCGTATACCGGGGAGCTGTTTTTT.

Many counts were recorded for this clone. This chain joins TRBV6-4 and TRBJ2-6; D perhaps matches TRBD1 (5 bases). The CDR3 spans 15 residues. The germline gives CDR1 MRHNA, CDR2 SNTAGT. V was pared by 6 bases and J by 2 bases, with 11 bases between. The CDR3 DNA is TGTGCCAGCAGCAAGGGGTCTGCTGGGGCCAACGTCCTGACTTTC. It yields the protein CASSKGSAGANVLTF.

Only one count was recorded for this clone. This sequence may be a read error, since a much larger clone differs from it by one base. The chain combines TRBV11-2 with TRBJ2-5; D gene unclear. There are 13 residues in the CDR3. Trimming left V 1 base short and J 8 bases short, with 11 bases between. The V gene's germline CDR1 is SGHAT and CDR2 FQNNGV. The CDR3 DNA reads as TGTGCCAGCAGCTTAGCCGGTTGGGATACCCAGTACTTC. As protein: CASSLAGWDTQYF.

V usage is TRBV20-1 and J usage is TRBJ1-1; TRBD1 aligns across 10 bases. The CDR3 totals 13 residues. Germline CDR1 and CDR2: DFQATT and SNEGSKA (reference sequence). Trimming at V came to 8 bases and at J to 5 bases, leaving 8 bases not matched to a gene. CDR3 loop: CSTRTGGVTEAFF. The CDR3 DNA is TGCAGTACGAGGACAGGGGGGGTTACTGAAGCTTTCTTT.

This clone is labeled medium-sized (0.01 to 0.1%). V gene TRBV7-3 combines with J gene TRBJ2-2; TRBD2 might be the D (6 bases). Germline loops: CDR1 SGHTA, CDR2 FQGTGA. The CDR3 loop spans 15 amino acids. Trimming removed 2 bases from V and 1 base from J, with 8 bases in between. In nucleotides, the CDR3 is TGTGCCAGCAGCTTAGAGGGAGGGAACACCGGGGAGCTGTTTTTT. The encoded protein is CASSLEGGNTGELFF.

In its sample, this clone ranks as medium-sized. The chain recombines TRBV3-1 with TRBJ2-7, with D possibly matching TRBD1 (6 bases). The CDR3 is 12 amino acids. Germline V CDR1 and CDR2: LGHDT, YNNKEL (reference sequence). V was cut by 5 bases and J by 3 bases, with 8 bases left in between. The CDR3 DNA reads TGTGCCAGCAGCGTGGACAGCTACGAGCAGTACTTC. Its translation: CASSVDSYEQYF.

Details on this clone: Since a much larger clone is just one base distant, this may be a read error. Other DNA sequences from this sample encode an identical CDR3 as well. The chain employs TRBV19 and TRBJ2-7; 7 bases are a match to TRBD1. J gave up 6 bases and V 6 bases, and 8 bases lay outside the gene matches. The CDR3 has 13 amino acids. Germline CDR1 is LNHDA and CDR2 is SQIVND (reference sequence). This CDR3 reads CASSSNRGSEQYF. The CDR3 DNA is TGTGCCAGTAGCTCTAACAGGGGAAGCGAGCAGTACTTC.

Judged by abundance, this clone is medium-sized (0.01 to 0.1%). CDR3 sequence (DNA): TGTGCCAGCAGGACGGGGGGGCGAGGACAAGAGACCCAGTACTTC. It codes for CASRTGGRGQETQYF. The gene calls are TRBV6-2 or TRBV6-3 and TRBJ2-5; the match to TRBD2 covers 8 bases. The CDR3 totals 15 residues. Losses at the gene ends were 6 bases for V and 2 bases for J; bases not matched to a gene: 8. CDR1 MNHEY and CDR2 SVGEGT come from the germline V gene.

This clone was detected many times. The rearrangement links TRBV9 to TRBJ1-3; D unresolved. This CDR3 comprises 16 residues. Germline V gives CDR1 SGDLS, CDR2 YYNGEE. The V end lost 3 bases, the J end lost 0 bases, and 13 bases lay between the germline ends. CDR3 amino acids: CASSAQVGFSGNTIYF. CDR3 in DNA: TGTGCCAGCAGCGCGCAGGTGGGTTTCTCTGGAAACACCATATATTTT. Together with reference TRBV9 and TRBJ1-3, the CDR3 gives the full variable domain: DSGVTQTPKHLITATGQRVTLRCSPRSGDLSVYWYQQSLDQGLQFLIQYYNGEERAKGNILERFSAQQFPDLHSELNLSSLELGDSALYFCASSAQVGFSGNTIYFGEGSWLTVV.

This clone was seen ten or more times. The chain is built from TRBV7-8 and TRBJ2-1; 8 positions match TRBD1. This CDR3 has 15 amino acids. V gave up 6 bases and J gave up 0 bases; unmatched junction bases: 4. Germline V gene data show CDR1 as SGHVS and CDR2 as FQNEAQ. CDR3 nucleotide sequence: TGTGCCAGCAGTCTTGGACAGGGCTCCTACAATGAGCAGTTCTTC. It specifies CASSLGQGSYNEQFF.

This rearrangement joins TRBV6-1 to TRBJ2-7, with D possibly being TRBD2 (5 bases). V shed 4 bases and J shed 0 bases, with 19 bases lying between them. The CDR3 sequence is 17 residues long. CDR1 is MNHNS, CDR2 SASEGT, per germline. The CDR3 region is CASSGRIRGSASYEQYF. CDR3 DNA: TGTGCCAGCAGTGGAAGAATACGAGGGAGCGCCTCCTACGAGCAGTACTTC.

This clone was seen at least ten times. This chain connects TRBV4-1 to TRBJ2-2, with D tentatively TRBD2 (6 bases). The CDR3 is 16 amino acids. Per germline, CDR1 MGHRA and CDR2 YSYEKL. The V gene lost 1 base and the J gene lost 0 bases, with 9 bases spanning the gap. CDR3 bases: TGCGCCAGCAGCCAAGCAAGGGACTCGAACACCGGGGAGCTGTTTTTT. Translating it yields CASSQARDSNTGELFF.